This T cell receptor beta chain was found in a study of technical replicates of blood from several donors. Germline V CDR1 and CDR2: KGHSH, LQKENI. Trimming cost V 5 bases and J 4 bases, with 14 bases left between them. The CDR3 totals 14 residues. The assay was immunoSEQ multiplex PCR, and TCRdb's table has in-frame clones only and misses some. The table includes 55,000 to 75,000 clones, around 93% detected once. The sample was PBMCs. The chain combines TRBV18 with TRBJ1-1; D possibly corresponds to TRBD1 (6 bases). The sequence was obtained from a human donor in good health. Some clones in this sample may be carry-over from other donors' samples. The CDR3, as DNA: TGTGCCAGCTCAAAGGGGGTCGATTTCACTGAAGCTTTCTTT. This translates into CASSKGVDFTEAFF.